The 22 T cell receptor beta chains below all came from one sample that was sequenced in a study of shared clonotypes between healthy human individuals. The naive CD8 fraction comprised CD45RO-negative cells positively selected for CCR7 and excluded terminally differentiated effector memory CD45RA+ cells. Assay: immunoSEQ multiplex PCR; the TCRdb copy retains only in-frame clones and omits some. The sample lists approximately 740,000 clones; 85% to 95% were seen once. Sequencing was carried out using naive CD8+ T cells sorted from blood. The receptors were gathered from a man aged 30-40 years in good health.

This chain joins TRBV11-2 and TRBJ2-7, with TRBD2 identical over 11 bases. The CDR3 has 14 residues. Per the germline V gene, CDR1 is SGHAT and CDR2 is FQNNGV. Unmatched junction bases numbered 5, after V lost 5 bases and J lost 5 bases. The CDR3: CASSLLAGADEQYF. The CDR3 DNA is TGTGCCAGCAGCCTACTAGCGGGAGCGGACGAGCAGTACTTC.

The V call is TRBV4-3, the J call TRBJ2-3; 10 nucleotides match TRBD2. The CDR3 is 19 residues long. Germline CDR1 LGHNA, CDR2 YSLEER. Trimming took 4 bases from V and 1 from J; bases not matched to a gene: 14. The CDR3 DNA reads TGCGCCAGCAGCCCAAGACTAGCGGGTAACGCCCGGGGCACAGATACGCAGTATTTT. It codes for CASSPRLAGNARGTDTQYF.

The chain recombines TRBV7-9 with TRBJ2-5; tentative D call: TRBD1 (5 bases). Trimming removed 5 bases at V and 0 bases at J, with 10 bases between. The CDR3 loop spans 14 amino acids. CDR1 SEHNR and CDR2 FQNEAQ come from the germline V gene (reference sequence). CDR3 coding DNA: TGTGCCAGCAGCGTCGACAGTAACCAAGAGACCCAGTACTTC. Translation gives CASSVDSNQETQYF. Filled out from reference TRBV7-9 and TRBJ2-5, the complete variable domain reads DTGVSQNPRHKITKRGQNVTFRCDPISEHNRLYWYRQTLGQGPEFLTYFQNEAQLEKSRLLSDRFSAERPKGSFSTLEIQRTEQGDSAMYLCASSVDSNQETQYFGPGTRLLVL.

CDR3 protein: CASSQGLAGTSLADTQYF. DNA of the CDR3: TGCGCCAGCAGCCAAGGACTAGCGGGAACCTCACTGGCAGATACGCAGTATTTT. The chain carries TRBV4-3 and TRBJ2-3, with TRBD2 identical over 11 bases. CDR3 length equals 18 residues. The germline CDR1 and CDR2 sequences are LGHNA and YSLEER. Trimming took 1 base from V and 4 from J; bases not matched to a gene: 10.

This clone occurred once. V usage is TRBV11-2 and J usage is TRBJ2-2; 10 bases fit TRBD2. Germline V gives CDR1 SGHAT, CDR2 FQNNGV. With V trimmed by 4 bases and J by 6 bases, 5 bases remained unmatched. CDR3 length: 15 residues. CDR3 sequence (DNA): TGTGCCAGCAGCTCAGCGGGAGGGCAGGCCGGGGAGCTGTTTTTT. Its protein is CASSSAGGQAGELFF.

The chain joins TRBV11-1 to TRBJ2-2; D gene ambiguous. V dropped 3 bases and J dropped 7 bases, with 9 bases sitting between them. Per germline, CDR1 SGHAT and CDR2 FQDESV (reference sequence). The CDR3 runs 13 residues. As DNA, the CDR3 is TGTGCCAGCAGCTTTTCAGGAAACGGGGAGCTGTTTTTT. This encodes CASSFSGNGELFF.

This rearrangement joins TRBV28 to TRBJ1-5; tentative D call: TRBD1 (6 bases). CDR3 length: 15 amino acids. Trimming pared 6 bases from V and 6 bases from J, leaving 18 bases between. Germline assignment: CDR1 MDHEN and CDR2 SYDVKM. The DNA for the CDR3 is TGTGCCAGCAGAGGTAAAACAGGGTGGGGTCAGCCCCAGCATTTT. Its translation: CASRGKTGWGQPQHF.

CDR3 sequence reads: CAISQPLSGTRTGELFF. The CDR3 DNA is TGTGCCATCAGCCAACCCCTCTCCGGGACCCGTACCGGGGAGCTGTTTTTT. This sequence joins TRBV10-3 and TRBJ2-2, with D possibly called TRBD1 or TRBD2 (5 bases each). With 6 bases removed from V and 5 bases from J, the gap between germline ends came to 22 bases. CDR1 and CDR2 (germline): ENHRY, SYGVKD. The CDR3 has 17 residues.

The J gene is TRBJ2-3, the V gene TRBV11-2; the match to TRBD2 covers 12 bases. The germline V gene encodes CDR1 SGHAT and CDR2 FQNNGV. The CDR3 contains 15 residues. Unmatched junction bases numbered 4, after V lost 4 bases and J lost 5 bases. The CDR3 nucleotides are TGTGCCAGCAGCTCGACTAGCGGGAGAGAAGATACGCAGTATTTT. Translating gives CASSSTSGREDTQYF.

This chain uses TRBV29-1 with TRBJ2-7; D gene ambiguous. Germline CDR1 reads SQVTM; CDR2 reads ANQGSEA. This CDR3 contains 15 residues. V was clipped by 6 bases and J by 3 bases, with 21 bases between them. CDR3: CSVGNPDMLNYEQYF. The CDR3 DNA sequence: TGCAGCGTCGGTAATCCCGACATGTTGAACTACGAGCAGTACTTC.

J is TRBJ2-2 and V is TRBV10-3; 15 positions agree with TRBD2. Germline trimming cut 8 bases from V and 3 bases from J; bases unmatched to any gene: 7. CDR1 and CDR2 (germline): ENHRY, SYGVKD. The CDR3 is 17 amino acids. This CDR3 reads CAIHGLAGGTDTGELFF. The DNA for the CDR3 is TGTGCCATCCATGGACTAGCGGGAGGGACGGACACCGGGGAGCTGTTTTTT.

J is TRBJ2-1 and V is TRBV11-2; 7 bases are shared with TRBD2. CDR3 length: 12 residues. Germline loops: CDR1 SGHAT, CDR2 FQNNGV. V shed 4 bases and J 10 bases; nucleotides not matched to a gene: 4. CDR3 bases: TGTGCCAGCAGCTCTCTAGCGGCCGAGCAGTTCTTC. This gives the protein CASSSLAAEQFF.

The V call is TRBV28, the J call TRBJ2-7; D is unresolved. The CDR3 loop spans 11 amino acids. The V and J ends lost 7 bases and 5 bases respectively, with 9 bases between them. The germline V gene has CDR1 MDHEN and CDR2 SYDVKM. The CDR3 sequence: CASTDLHEQYF. The DNA for the CDR3 is TGTGCCAGCACCGATTTACACGAGCAGTACTTC.

On this clone: Within the sample, other DNA sequences also encode this same CDR3. The chain recombines TRBV27 with TRBJ1-2; D is unclear. The CDR3 has 12 residues. V was trimmed by 1 base and J by 7 bases, leaving 7 bases between them. Looked up from germline, CDR1 is MNHEY and CDR2 is SMNVEV (reference sequence). In DNA, the CDR3 is TGTGCCAGCAGTTTATATGGACGTGGCTACACCTTC. It yields the protein CASSLYGRGYTF.

The rearrangement joins TRBV7-2 to TRBJ2-7; TRBD1 matches 8 bases. The junction had 5 bases not matched to a gene; V was cut back by 6 bases and J by 1 base. The CDR3 runs 14 residues. The germline V gene encodes CDR1 SGHTA and CDR2 FQGNSA. The CDR3 DNA reads as TGTGCCAGCAGGCGGACAGGGCCTTCCTACGAGCAGTACTTC. Translation gives CASRRTGPSYEQYF.

Comments on this clone: Other nucleotide sequences from this sample produce the same CDR3. This chain joins TRBV5-6 and TRBJ1-4; D call uncertain. The CDR3 loop spans 18 amino acids. Trimming pared 0 bases from V and 8 bases from J, leaving 23 bases between. CDR1 and CDR2 from the germline V gene are SGHDT and YYEEEE. DNA for the CDR3: TGTGCCAGCAGCTTGGGAGATCCCACAATGCCGGGGAGGGAAAAACTGTTTTTT. It codes for CASSLGDPTMPGREKLFF.

V is TRBV11-2 and J is TRBJ2-3; 9 bases map to TRBD2. With 4 bases clipped from V and 6 bases from J, the junction kept 17 bases outside the gene matches. CDR1 and CDR2 from the germline V gene are SGHAT and FQNNGV. The CDR3 has 18 amino acids. This CDR3 reads CASSSPGGLAGPKDTQYF. The CDR3 DNA reads as TGTGCCAGCAGCTCCCCCGGAGGGCTAGCGGGACCCAAGGATACGCAGTATTTT.

DNA for the CDR3: TGTGCCAGCAGTCGGATAGGTGATGGCTACACCTTC. This sequence encodes CASSRIGDGYTF. The rearrangement uses TRBV27 and TRBJ1-2; D not certain. Germline CDR1 MNHEY, CDR2 SMNVEV (reference sequence). The CDR3 is 12 residues long. V dropped 5 bases and J dropped 6 bases, with 10 bases sitting between them.

The chain uses TRBV9 and TRBJ2-1; TRBD1 might be the D (5 bases). The CDR3 spans 14 residues. V dropped 5 bases and J dropped 5 bases, with 14 bases sitting between them. Germline-derived CDR1 and CDR2 are SGDLS and YYNGEE. The CDR3: CASSSSTGHNEQFF. Here the CDR3 DNA reads TGTGCCAGCAGTTCCAGTACAGGACACAATGAGCAGTTCTTC. The full variable domain, its missing parts supplied by reference TRBV9 and TRBJ2-1, is DSGVTQTPKHLITATGQRVTLRCSPRSGDLSVYWYQQSLDQGLQFLIQYYNGEERAKGNILERFSAQQFPDLHSELNLSSLELGDSALYFCASSSSTGHNEQFFGPGTRLTVL.

J is TRBJ2-1 and V is TRBV4-1, with 11 bases identical to TRBD2. J lost 4 bases, V lost 5 bases, and 10 bases had no gene match. The germline V gene encodes CDR1 MGHRA and CDR2 YSYEKL. The CDR3 contains 17 residues. The CDR3 sequence: CASSTPGLAEAYNEQFF. CDR3 nucleotide sequence: TGCGCCAGCAGCACCCCGGGACTAGCGGAGGCATACAATGAGCAGTTCTTC.

V gene TRBV7-2 combines with J gene TRBJ2-7, with D perhaps matching TRBD1 (5 bases). CDR3 length: 13 residues. Germline loops: CDR1 SGHTA, CDR2 FQGNSA. Deletions cut 4 bases from V and 3 bases from J, with 10 bases between. The CDR3 sequence: CASSSGHSYEQYF. CDR3 in DNA: TGTGCCAGCAGCTCTGGACACAGCTACGAGCAGTACTTC. The full variable domain, in which reference TRBV7-2 and TRBJ2-7 provide the parts outside the CDR3, is GAGVSQSPSNKVTEKGKDVELRCDPISGHTALYWYRQSLGQGLEFLIYFQGNSAPDKSGLPSDRFSAERTGGSVSTLTIQRTQQEDSAVYLCASSSGHSYEQYFGPGTRLTVT.

The chain has TRBV6-1 and TRBJ1-5, with TRBD1 as a possible D gene (5 bases). The V gene's germline CDR1 is MNHNS and CDR2 SASEGT. V shed 6 bases and J shed 2 bases, with 14 bases lying between them. This CDR3 has 15 residues. CDR3 loop: CASSVSGLRNQPQHF. CDR3 sequence (DNA): TGTGCCAGCAGCGTCTCGGGACTGCGCAATCAGCCCCAGCATTTT.